Listed below are T cell receptor beta chains from one sample, sequenced in a study of blood T cell repertoires in COVID-19. Only in-frame clones appear in the TCRdb table, and some are missing; sequencing was by immunoSEQ multiplex PCR. The sample holds around 370,000 clones, 75% to 90% seen once. The specimen was peripheral blood. Receptors were obtained from a woman aged 45-60 years with COVID-19, enrolled during active disease. Both conserved end residues are part of each CDR3. D genes are given only for firm matches. The size entry is marked missing in some rows and otherwise reads once, few, many or a size class.

CDR3,DNA,V,D,J,size
CASSPPTPQVEQFF,TGTGCCAGCTCACCACCAACCCCCCAGGTTGAGCAGTTCTTC,TRBV18,NA,TRBJ2-1,once
CASSLDRASLSNEQFF,TGTGCCAGCAGCTTAGATAGGGCTAGCTTGTCCAATGAGCAGTTCTTC,TRBV11-3,NA,TRBJ2-1,NA
CASSTDRGYEQYF,TGCGCCAGCAGCACTGACAGGGGTTACGAGCAGTACTTC,TRBV4-3,TRBD1,TRBJ2-7,NA
CASRQGAVRTEAFF,TGTGCCAGTAGGCAGGGGGCAGTTAGGACTGAAGCTTTCTTT,TRBV19,TRBD1,TRBJ1-1,NA
CASSPWAGAGEKLFF,TGTGCCAGCTCACCATGGGCAGGGGCAGGTGAAAAACTGTTTTTT,TRBV18,NA,TRBJ1-4,NA
CASRGGTGVRTEAFF,TGTGCCAGTAGGGGCGGGACGGGTGTGAGGACTGAAGCTTTCTTT,TRBV19,NA,TRBJ1-1,NA
CASSRVDRGNGYTF,TGTGCCAGCAGCCGGGTGGACAGGGGGAACGGCTACACCTTC,TRBV3-1/TRBV3-2,TRBD1,TRBJ1-2,NA
CASSVVASTDTQYF,TGTGCCAGCAGCGTAGTAGCGAGCACAGATACGCAGTATTTT,TRBV9,NA,TRBJ2-3,few
CASSQQPRGVQEQFF,TGTGCCAGCAGCCAACAGCCCAGGGGGGTTCAGGAGCAGTTCTTC,TRBV14,NA,TRBJ2-1,NA
CATSDSASRHGDTQYF,TGTGCCACCAGTGATAGCGCGTCGAGGCATGGGGATACGCAGTATTTT,TRBV24-1,NA,TRBJ2-3,NA
CASTKLQGSNYGYTF,TGTGCCAGCACTAAATTACAGGGAAGTAACTATGGCTACACCTTC,TRBV6-6,NA,TRBJ1-2,NA
CAWSGFADPAPGNTIYF,TGTGCCTGGAGTGGGTTTGCAGATCCTGCACCTGGAAACACCATATATTTT,TRBV30,NA,TRBJ1-3,NA
CASSISAGTSGSSYEQYF,TGTGCCAGTAGCATATCTGCCGGGACTAGCGGGAGTTCCTACGAGCAGTACTTC,TRBV19,TRBD2,TRBJ2-7,NA
CASGFKAGQGFGEQFF,TGTGCTAGTGGCTTTAAAGCGGGACAGGGGTTTGGTGAGCAGTTCTTC,TRBV12-5,TRBD1,TRBJ2-1,NA
CASSLTSLPGAFF,TGCGCCAGCAGCCTAACATCACTCCCGGGAGCTTTCTTT,TRBV5-1,NA,TRBJ1-1,NA
CASSDPGGPSPGELFF,TGTGCCAGCAGCGACCCTGGAGGGCCCTCTCCCGGGGAGCTGTTTTTT,TRBV6-2/TRBV6-3,NA,TRBJ2-2,NA
CASSLKPPLPDYIYNEQFF,TGCGCCAGCAGCTTGAAGCCCCCGCTACCCGACTACATCTACAATGAGCAGTTCTTC,TRBV5-1,NA,TRBJ2-1,once
CASSLYSGWRGNYEQYF,TGTGCCAGCAGCTTATATTCTGGTTGGCGGGGTAACTACGAGCAGTACTTC,TRBV7-8,NA,TRBJ2-7,NA
CASRGAGNNEQFF,TGTGCCAGCAGGGGAGCAGGTAACAATGAGCAGTTCTTC,TRBV5-5,NA,TRBJ2-1,NA
CAWGRGLSNEQFF,TGTGCCTGGGGGCGGGGTTTGTCCAATGAGCAGTTCTTC,TRBV30,NA,TRBJ2-1,NA
CASSLESGRAGWEQYF,TGTGCCAGCAGCTTAGAAAGCGGGAGGGCCGGTTGGGAGCAGTACTTC,TRBV11-2,TRBD2,TRBJ2-7,few
CASSPSAGGIHNEQFF,TGTGCCAGCTCACCAAGCGCGGGAGGGATCCACAATGAGCAGTTCTTC,TRBV18,TRBD2,TRBJ2-1,NA
CASSFDRGEAFF,TGCGCCAGCAGCTTTGACCGAGGTGAAGCTTTCTTT,TRBV5-1,NA,TRBJ1-1,NA
CASGGHGSNQPQHF,TGTGCCTCAGGGGGTCATGGTAGCAATCAGCCCCAGCATTTT,TRBV28,TRBD1,TRBJ1-5,few
CASSKPASYDGEQFF,TGTGCCAGCAGCAAACCTGCTAGCTACGACGGTGAGCAGTTCTTC,TRBV21-1,NA,TRBJ2-1,few
CASSEISGNTIYF,TGCGCCAGCTCGGAGATCTCTGGAAACACCATATATTTT,TRBV5-1,NA,TRBJ1-3,once
CASSSTGSGNYGYTF,TGTGCCAGCAGCTCGACAGGGTCCGGTAACTATGGCTACACCTTC,TRBV27,TRBD1,TRBJ1-2,NA
CASSQDQAVGELFF,TGTGCCAGCAGCCAAGATCAGGCCGTAGGGGAGCTGTTTTTT,TRBV4-2,NA,TRBJ2-2,NA
CASSPRVGGNTGELFF,TGTGCCAGCAGCCCGAGGGTTGGAGGGAACACCGGGGAGCTGTTTTTT,TRBV7-2,NA,TRBJ2-2,once
CSVVFGGRNTEAFF,TGCAGCGTTGTATTCGGGGGGCGAAACACTGAAGCTTTCTTT,TRBV29-1,NA,TRBJ1-1,NA
CASSQGAGTGPRGELFF,TGCGCCAGCAGCCAAGGTGCCGGGACAGGGCCCCGGGGGGAGCTGTTTTTT,TRBV4-3,TRBD1,TRBJ2-2,NA
CASSEGDRSNYGYTF,TGTGCCAGCAGTGAAGGGGACAGATCGAACTATGGCTACACCTTC,TRBV6-1,TRBD1,TRBJ1-2,NA
CASSDLENIQYF,TGTGCCAGCAGTGATCTCGAAAACATTCAGTACTTC,TRBV25-1,NA,TRBJ2-4,NA
CASSSPGTSGAEQYF,TGTGCCAGCAGTTCGCCGGGGACTAGCGGGGCCGAGCAGTACTTC,TRBV6-5,TRBD2,TRBJ2-7,once
CASSAVAGRNEKLFF,TGTGCCAGTAGTGCGGTGGCCGGGAGGAATGAAAAACTGTTTTTT,TRBV19,NA,TRBJ1-4,NA
CASSEVTGGYVAETQYF,TGTGCCAGCAGTGAAGTGACAGGGGGCTATGTAGCGGAGACCCAGTACTTC,TRBV6-1,TRBD1,TRBJ2-5,NA
CASSGAGGGYEQYF,TGTGCCAGCAGCGGGGCGGGAGGAGGCTACGAGCAGTACTTC,TRBV7-2,TRBD2,TRBJ2-7,NA
CASSARLNTEAFF,TGTGCCAGCTCTGCCAGGCTGAACACTGAAGCTTTCTTT,TRBV6-4,NA,TRBJ1-1,NA
CASSPLGLGRDEQFF,TGTGCCAGCAGTCCCCTAGGACTAGGACGGGATGAGCAGTTCTTC,TRBV27,TRBD2,TRBJ2-1,NA
CATSGTRETDTQYF,TGTGCCACCAGTGGTACCAGGGAAACAGATACGCAGTATTTT,TRBV24-1,NA,TRBJ2-3,NA
CATSATRGSQETQYF,TGTGCCACCAGTGCCACGCGCGGCAGTCAAGAGACCCAGTACTTC,TRBV24-1,NA,TRBJ2-5,NA
CAWSVTKGLYNYGYTF,TGTGCCTGGAGTGTAACTAAGGGGCTGTATAACTATGGCTACACCTTC,TRBV30,NA,TRBJ1-2,once
CATRTGGIQPQHF,TGTGCCACCAGGACAGGGGGGATCCAGCCCCAGCATTTT,TRBV6-5,TRBD1,TRBJ1-5,NA
CASSSTAGSIDTQYF,TGTGCCAGCAGCTCCACCGCCGGGAGCATAGATACGCAGTATTTT,TRBV7-2,NA,TRBJ2-3,NA
CASREGVRGGEGTEAFF,TGTGCCAGCAGGGAGGGTGTAAGAGGCGGGGAGGGCACTGAAGCTTTCTTT,TRBV11-2,NA,TRBJ1-1,few
CASQRENSYNEQFF,TGTGCCAGCCAGCGGGAGAATTCCTACAATGAGCAGTTCTTC,TRBV2,TRBD2,TRBJ2-1,once
CATSEPDRAWGYTF,TGTGCCACCAGTGAACCGGACAGGGCTTGGGGCTACACCTTC,TRBV24-1,TRBD1,TRBJ1-2,NA
CSVQGADEKLFF,TGCAGCGTCCAGGGGGCTGATGAAAAACTGTTTTTT,TRBV29-1,TRBD1,TRBJ1-4,NA
CASSRDTSSTDTQYF,TGTGCCAGTAGCCGGGACACCTCTAGCACAGATACGCAGTATTTT,TRBV19,NA,TRBJ2-3,few
CASSLAGKEAEAFF,TGCGCCAGCAGCTTGGCCGGTAAGGAGGCTGAAGCTTTCTTT,TRBV5-1,NA,TRBJ1-1,few
CASSSERGQGGYGYTF,TGTGCCAGCAGCTCCGAGCGTGGACAGGGAGGCTATGGCTACACCTTC,TRBV7-9,TRBD1,TRBJ1-2,NA
CASWGQNGSPLHF,TGTGCCAGCTGGGGACAGAATGGTTCACCCCTCCACTTT,TRBV12-3/TRBV12-4,TRBD1,TRBJ1-6,NA
CAWRGGNLWNTEAFF,TGTGCCTGGAGGGGGGGAAATCTTTGGAACACTGAAGCTTTCTTT,TRBV30,NA,TRBJ1-1,NA